These 20 T cell receptor beta chains came from one sample sequenced in a study of T cells after yellow fever vaccination. TCRdb passed the 5' RACE reads through MiXCR, listing each CDR3 protein once. The profile shows around 500,000 distinct CDR3 sequences, about a fifth of them singletons. This material consisted of PBMCs, taken approximately 22 days after the first yellow fever vaccination. The receptor source for this set is a man younger than 35 who received the YFV17D yellow fever vaccine.

The chain carries TRBV10-1 and TRBJ2-1; maybe TRBD2 (5 bases). CDR1 WNHNN and CDR2 SYGVQD come from the germline V gene (reference sequence). This CDR3 spans 12 amino acids. Trimming took off 8 bases at V and 5 bases at J, with 10 bases between the two ends. The CDR3 bases are TGCGCCAGCCGACCCGGGAACAATGAGCAGTTCTTC. Protein sequence: CASRPGNNEQFF.

V gene TRBV5-1 combines with J gene TRBJ2-5; D is possibly TRBD1 or TRBD2 (5 bases each). The CDR3 runs to 14 residues. In germline, CDR1 is SGHRS, CDR2 YFSETQ. With 4 bases removed from V and 1 base from J, the gap between germline ends came to 11 bases. The CDR3 sequence: CASSPIGAQETQYF. In nucleotides, the CDR3 is TGCGCCAGCAGCCCCATCGGGGCCCAAGAGACCCAGTACTTC.

This clonotype showed up just a few times. The chain uses TRBV4-1 and TRBJ2-7; 10 bases map to TRBD2. The CDR3 totals 16 residues. V shed 2 bases and J 1 base; nucleotides not matched to a gene: 5. Per germline, CDR1 MGHRA and CDR2 YSYEKL. CDR3 bases: TGCGCCAGCAGCCAATCACTAGCGGGGACATCCTACGAGCAGTACTTC. This sequence encodes CASSQSLAGTSYEQYF.

The V gene is TRBV27, the J gene TRBJ2-6, with D hard to call. Deletions cut 0 bases from V and 4 bases from J, with 7 bases between. Germline V CDR1 and CDR2: MNHEY, SMNVEV (reference sequence). This CDR3 contains 15 residues. The DNA for the CDR3 is TGTGCCAGCAGTTTATCGTGGTCGGGGGCCAACGTCCTGACTTTC. It is translated as CASSLSWSGANVLTF.

The chain joins TRBV4-1 to TRBJ2-7; D is perhaps TRBD2 (6 bases). Looked up from germline, CDR1 is MGHRA and CDR2 is YSYEKL. Trimming removed 2 bases from V and 0 bases from J, with 8 bases in between. This CDR3 is built from 14 residues. Written as DNA, the CDR3 is TGCGCCAGCAGCCAACCGGGAGTCTCCTACGAGCAGTACTTC. This gives the protein CASSQPGVSYEQYF.

This clonotype has a single count. The V and J genes are TRBV5-4 and TRBJ2-7; either TRBD1 or TRBD2 may fit D (6 bases each). V was trimmed by 3 bases and J by 1 base, leaving 14 bases between them. This CDR3 region has 15 residues. CDR1 is SGHNT, CDR2 YYREEE, per germline (reference sequence). The CDR3 spells CASSWGRDLSYEQYF. Here the CDR3 DNA reads TGTGCCAGCAGCTGGGGGCGGGACTTGTCCTACGAGCAGTACTTC.

This clonotype occurred a few times. The V call is TRBV29-1, the J call TRBJ1-5; 8 bases fit TRBD1. Germline-derived CDR1 and CDR2 are SQVTM and ANQGSEA. After removal of 5 bases from V and 6 bases from J, the junction contained 9 bases not matched to a gene. The CDR3 length is 14 residues. In DNA, the CDR3 is TGCAGCGTTCGGCAGGGGGCCTGGAGTCAGCCCCAGCATTTT. Its translation is CSVRQGAWSQPQHF.

V is TRBV7-2 and J is TRBJ1-1, with a tentative D call TRBD1 (5 bases). Germline V gives CDR1 SGHTA, CDR2 FQGNSA. The V end was cut by 5 bases, the J end by 10 bases, with 20 bases between. CDR3 size: 14 residues. CDR3 DNA sequence: TGTGCCAGCAGCCCTGGGGTGCAGGGCCTGCGAGCTTTCTTT. It yields the protein CASSPGVQGLRAFF.

The V and J genes are TRBV7-8 and TRBJ1-1, with unresolved D. The CDR3 totals 12 residues. Germline V gives CDR1 SGHVS, CDR2 FQNEAQ. V lost 4 bases, J lost 8 bases, and 11 bases lay in between. This CDR3 reads CASSSGGEEAFF. Here the CDR3 DNA reads TGTGCCAGCAGCTCGGGAGGCGAAGAAGCTTTCTTT.

J is TRBJ1-5 and V is TRBV5-1; TRBD1 agrees at 7 bases. This CDR3 has 14 amino acids. J lost 6 bases, V lost 5 bases, and 8 bases had no gene match. Looked up from germline, CDR1 is SGHRS and CDR2 is YFSETQ. CDR3 in amino acids: CASRTDREAQPQHF. Here the CDR3 DNA reads TGCGCCAGCAGAACCGACAGGGAGGCTCAGCCCCAGCATTTT.

This clonotype has just a few counts. V and J are TRBV29-1 and TRBJ2-3, with D unresolved. V shed 4 bases and J shed 2 bases, with 10 bases lying between them. The CDR3 is made up of 13 amino acids. CDR1 is SQVTM, CDR2 ANQGSEA, per germline. The CDR3 nucleotides read TGCAGCGTTGGAGGTGGGAACACAGATACGCAGTATTTT. It translates to CSVGGGNTDTQYF.

This clonotype was seen a handful of times. The J gene is TRBJ2-5, the V gene TRBV7-8; D might be TRBD2 (6 bases). The germline V and J ends were trimmed by 4 bases and 4 bases, with 19 bases remaining between them. Germline assignment: CDR1 SGHVS and CDR2 FQNEAQ. The CDR3 sequence is 16 residues long. CDR3 in DNA: TGTGCCAGCAGCTCCGATCAGCCGGGACTCGGAGAGACCCAGTACTTC. This gives the protein CASSSDQPGLGETQYF.

The chain is built from TRBV4-3 and TRBJ1-1, with D possibly being TRBD1 (6 bases). This CDR3 spans 13 amino acids. CDR1 LGHNA and CDR2 YSLEER come from the germline V gene. V was trimmed by 1 base and J by 4 bases, leaving 7 bases between them. The CDR3 sequence is CASSQGTATEAFF. The DNA of the CDR3 is TGCGCCAGCAGCCAAGGGACAGCCACTGAAGCTTTCTTT.

This clonotype was seen only a few times. The chain employs TRBV9 and TRBJ2-5; D might be TRBD2 (6 bases). CDR3 length: 14 residues. With 0 bases removed from V and 5 bases from J, the gap between germline ends came to 11 bases. Germline V CDR1 and CDR2: SGDLS, YYNGEE. DNA of the CDR3: TGTGCCAGCAGCGTAGCTGCAGGAGGGGAGACCCAGTACTTC. Translation gives CASSVAAGGETQYF.

Regarding this clonotype: Germline is not matched at one junction end, which may reflect a read error. The rearrangement uses TRBV20-1 and TRBJ1-5, with D unresolved. This CDR3 is built from 11 residues. The germline V gene encodes CDR1 DFQATT and CDR2 SNEGSKA (reference sequence). The CDR3 is CSAGPDQPQNF. CDR3 in DNA: TGCAGTGCCGGTCCGGATCAGCCCCAGAATTTT.

V gene TRBV6-5 combines with J gene TRBJ1-1, with no clear D. CDR1 and CDR2 from the germline V gene are MNHEY and SVGAGI. The CDR3 extends over 12 amino acids. Trimming took 9 bases from V and 0 from J, leaving 8 bases between them. This CDR3 is CASVSMNTEAFF. In DNA, the CDR3 is TGTGCCAGTGTCTCGATGAACACTGAAGCTTTCTTT.

This chain links TRBV4-2 with TRBJ2-6; 8 positions match TRBD1. The germline gives CDR1 LGHNA, CDR2 YNFKEQ. After removal of 6 bases from V and 0 bases from J, the junction contained 4 bases not matched to a gene. This CDR3 has 16 residues. CDR3 coding DNA: TGTGCCAGCAGGACAGGGGAAATCTCTGGGGCCAACGTCCTGACTTTC. Protein product: CASRTGEISGANVLTF.

The sample holds a few counts of this clonotype. The rearrangement joins TRBV3-1 to TRBJ1-5; D call uncertain. CDR1 is LGHDT and CDR2 is YNNKEL in the germline V gene (reference sequence). This CDR3 is built from 15 residues. V shed 1 base and J shed 4 bases, with 11 bases lying between them. The CDR3 sequence: CASSQGAGGNQPQHF. DNA of the CDR3: TGTGCCAGCAGCCAAGGAGCCGGCGGGAATCAGCCCCAGCATTTT.

The chain carries TRBV19 and TRBJ1-1; no reliable D call. Per germline, CDR1 LNHDA and CDR2 SQIVND (reference sequence). V lost 5 bases, J lost 4 bases, and 17 bases lay in between. CDR3 length equals 15 residues. CDR3 in amino acids: CASSPFDSPGTEAFF. The CDR3 bases are TGTGCCAGTAGTCCCTTTGATAGCCCAGGCACTGAAGCTTTCTTT.

The chain uses TRBV25-1 and TRBJ1-3; maybe TRBD1 (6 bases). Trimming took 6 bases from V and 1 from J, leaving 13 bases between them. Germline lookup yields CDR1 MGHDK and CDR2 SYGVNS. The CDR3 sequence is 15 residues long. The CDR3 region is CASSSPGASGNTIYF. DNA for the CDR3: TGTGCCAGCAGCAGCCCAGGGGCGTCTGGAAACACCATATATTTT. Together with reference TRBV25-1 and TRBJ1-3, the CDR3 gives the full variable domain: EADIYQTPRYLVIGTGKKITLECSQTMGHDKMYWYQQDPGMELHLIHYSYGVNSTEKGDLSSESTVSRIRTEHFPLTLESARPSHTSQYLCASSSPGASGNTIYFGEGSWLTVV.